This is a list of T cell receptor beta chains from one sample in a study of shared clonotypes between healthy human individuals. Generated by immunoSEQ multiplex PCR, the TCRdb table keeps only in-frame clones and is missing some. The sample lists around 1.9 million clones, 90% to 95% seen once, with around 1.8% in the top ten. The sample consisted of naive CD8+ T cells from PBMCs. The receptors derive from a man between 18 and 35 years old in good health. Some clones in this sample may be carry-over from other donors' samples. CDR3s include the opening cysteine and the closing phenylalanine or tryptophan. The D gene is left open where the match is weak. Some rows have no size entry. The others give once, few or many, or a class for an expanded clone.

V gene: TRBV28; clone size: NA; D gene: TRBD1; J gene: TRBJ2-5; CDR3 protein: CASSFYRGSETQYF; CDR3 DNA: TGTGCCAGCAGTTTTTACAGGGGGTCGGAGACCCAGTACTTC
V gene: TRBV7-3; clone size: NA; D gene: TRBD2; J gene: TRBJ2-3; CDR3 protein: CASSLISGLAPDTQYF; CDR3 DNA: TGTGCCAGCAGCTTAATCAGCGGACTAGCACCAGATACGCAGTATTTT
V gene: TRBV4-1; clone size: NA; D gene: NA; J gene: TRBJ1-5; CDR3 protein: CASSQVSGDNQPQHF; CDR3 DNA: TGCGCCAGCAGCCAAGTATCAGGGGACAATCAGCCCCAGCATTTT
V gene: TRBV6-1; clone size: NA; D gene: TRBD2; J gene: TRBJ2-4; CDR3 protein: CASSEGTASGSSGYF; CDR3 DNA: TGTGCCAGCAGTGAAGGTACGGCTAGCGGGAGTTCGGGGTACTTC
V gene: TRBV5-4; clone size: NA; D gene: NA; J gene: TRBJ2-7; CDR3 protein: CASSLAPAGSSYEQYF; CDR3 DNA: TGTGCCAGCAGCTTGGCCCCGGCAGGGAGCTCCTACGAGCAGTACTTC
V gene: TRBV27; clone size: NA; D gene: NA; J gene: TRBJ2-1; CDR3 protein: CASSLGEPWEQFF; CDR3 DNA: TGTGCCAGCAGTTTAGGTGAGCCTTGGGAGCAGTTCTTC
V gene: TRBV9; clone size: once; D gene: NA; J gene: TRBJ2-7; CDR3 protein: CASSVGPGLITYEQYF; CDR3 DNA: TGTGCCAGCAGCGTAGGTCCGGGGCTAATTACCTACGAGCAGTACTTC
V gene: TRBV18; clone size: NA; D gene: TRBD1; J gene: TRBJ1-4; CDR3 protein: CASSPGDRDEKLFF; CDR3 DNA: TGTGCCAGCTCACCGGGGGACAGGGACGAAAAACTGTTTTTT
V gene: TRBV7-2; clone size: NA; D gene: TRBD1; J gene: TRBJ2-5; CDR3 protein: CASSWGTGQETQYF; CDR3 DNA: TGTGCCAGCAGCTGGGGGACAGGACAAGAGACCCAGTACTTC
V gene: TRBV4-1; clone size: NA; D gene: NA; J gene: TRBJ2-6; CDR3 protein: CASSQVFASGANVLTF; CDR3 DNA: TGCGCCAGCAGCCAAGTCTTCGCCTCTGGGGCCAACGTCCTGACTTTC
V gene: TRBV6-4; clone size: NA; D gene: NA; J gene: TRBJ1-5; CDR3 protein: CAETDNQPQHF; CDR3 DNA: TGTGCTGAGACAGACAATCAGCCCCAGCATTTT
V gene: TRBV28; clone size: NA; D gene: TRBD1; J gene: TRBJ1-1; CDR3 protein: CASSSPRDRGRDTEAFF; CDR3 DNA: TGTGCCAGCAGTTCCCCCCGTGACAGGGGACGCGACACTGAAGCTTTCTTT
V gene: TRBV10-3; clone size: NA; D gene: NA; J gene: TRBJ2-7; CDR3 protein: CAISYDGPPLYEQYF; CDR3 DNA: TGTGCCATCAGTTACGACGGTCCGCCACTCTACGAGCAGTACTTC
V gene: TRBV9; clone size: NA; D gene: NA; J gene: TRBJ2-5; CDR3 protein: CASSRGTGETQYF; CDR3 DNA: TGTGCCAGCAGCAGGGGGACGGGAGAGACCCAGTACTTC
V gene: TRBV11-2; clone size: NA; D gene: TRBD2; J gene: TRBJ2-1; CDR3 protein: CASSLDREGHEQFF; CDR3 DNA: TGTGCCAGCAGCTTAGATCGGGAGGGCCATGAGCAGTTCTTC
V gene: TRBV27; clone size: NA; D gene: NA; J gene: TRBJ2-1; CDR3 protein: CASSLNNGFPPYNEQFF; CDR3 DNA: TGTGCCAGCAGTTTGAATAATGGGTTTCCTCCCTACAATGAGCAGTTCTTC
V gene: TRBV29-1; clone size: NA; D gene: NA; J gene: TRBJ1-1; CDR3 protein: CSVEIYRQENTEAFF; CDR3 DNA: TGCAGCGTTGAAATTTACAGACAAGAGAACACTGAAGCTTTCTTT
V gene: TRBV29-1; clone size: few; D gene: NA; J gene: TRBJ1-1; CDR3 protein: CSVTTEAFF; CDR3 DNA: TGCAGCGTTACCACTGAAGCTTTCTTT
V gene: TRBV20-1; clone size: NA; D gene: TRBD1; J gene: TRBJ2-1; CDR3 protein: CSARESGQGIF; CDR3 DNA: TGCAGTGCTAGAGAATCCGGACAGGGAATCTTC
V gene: TRBV4-1; clone size: NA; D gene: TRBD2; J gene: TRBJ2-1; CDR3 protein: CASRSGSSYNEQFF; CDR3 DNA: TGCGCCAGCAGAAGCGGGAGCTCCTACAATGAGCAGTTCTTC
V gene: TRBV28; clone size: NA; D gene: TRBD2; J gene: TRBJ2-1; CDR3 protein: CASSNSGSGDEQFF; CDR3 DNA: TGTGCCAGCAGTAACAGCGGGAGTGGTGATGAGCAGTTCTTC
V gene: TRBV28; clone size: NA; D gene: TRBD1; J gene: TRBJ2-3; CDR3 protein: CASSRTGYTDTQYF; CDR3 DNA: TGTGCCAGCAGCAGGACAGGGTACACAGATACGCAGTATTTT
V gene: TRBV9; clone size: NA; D gene: NA; J gene: TRBJ2-7; CDR3 protein: CASSVAGGTSYEQYF; CDR3 DNA: TGTGCCAGCAGCGTAGCTGGCGGTACCTCCTACGAGCAGTACTTC
V gene: TRBV7-9; clone size: NA; D gene: NA; J gene: TRBJ2-7; CDR3 protein: CASSFGVPGEQYF; CDR3 DNA: TGTGCCAGCAGCTTCGGGGTACCGGGGGAGCAGTACTTC
V gene: TRBV12-2; clone size: few; D gene: NA; J gene: TRBJ1-4; CDR3 protein: CASRLRYGLGFF; CDR3 DNA: TGTGCAAGTCGCTTAAGGTACGGCTTGGGGTTTTTT
V gene: TRBV7-2; clone size: NA; D gene: NA; J gene: TRBJ1-5; CDR3 protein: CASSLFRDGRNQPQHF; CDR3 DNA: TGTGCCAGCAGCTTATTCCGGGACGGACGAAATCAGCCCCAGCATTTT
V gene: TRBV28; clone size: NA; D gene: NA; J gene: TRBJ1-1; CDR3 protein: CASSLSRSTNTEAFF; CDR3 DNA: TGTGCCAGCAGTTTATCCAGGTCCACGAACACTGAAGCTTTCTTT
V gene: TRBV5-6; clone size: NA; D gene: TRBD2; J gene: TRBJ2-7; CDR3 protein: CATTRTSGYEQYF; CDR3 DNA: TGTGCCACCACTAGAACTAGCGGCTACGAGCAGTACTTC
V gene: TRBV9; clone size: NA; D gene: NA; J gene: TRBJ2-1; CDR3 protein: CASSPRGVYSYNEQFF; CDR3 DNA: TGTGCCAGCAGCCCCCGTGGGGTCTACTCCTACAATGAGCAGTTCTTC
V gene: TRBV2; clone size: NA; D gene: NA; J gene: TRBJ2-7; CDR3 protein: CASTRDSYEQYF; CDR3 DNA: TGTGCCAGCACGAGGGACTCCTACGAGCAGTACTTC
V gene: TRBV7-2; clone size: NA; D gene: TRBD2; J gene: TRBJ2-5; CDR3 protein: CASSLTASGSTKETQYF; CDR3 DNA: TGTGCCAGCAGCTTAACCGCTAGCGGGAGTACCAAAGAGACCCAGTACTTC
V gene: TRBV14; clone size: NA; D gene: TRBD1; J gene: TRBJ2-7; CDR3 protein: CASSPGTDPYEQYF; CDR3 DNA: TGTGCCAGCAGCCCAGGGACAGACCCCTACGAGCAGTACTTC
V gene: TRBV27; clone size: NA; D gene: TRBD1; J gene: TRBJ1-2; CDR3 protein: CASTFLDLGTAGVPNYGYTF; CDR3 DNA: TGTGCCAGCACCTTTCTTGATTTGGGGACAGCCGGGGTTCCTAACTATGGCTACACCTTC
V gene: TRBV28; clone size: NA; D gene: NA; J gene: TRBJ1-1; CDR3 protein: CASSFGREAFF; CDR3 DNA: TGTGCCAGCAGTTTTGGGAGAGAAGCTTTCTTT
V gene: TRBV5-6; clone size: NA; D gene: NA; J gene: TRBJ2-1; CDR3 protein: CASSRWWMGSYNEQFF; CDR3 DNA: TGTGCCAGCAGCCGGTGGTGGATGGGGTCCTACAATGAGCAGTTCTTC
V gene: TRBV27; clone size: once; D gene: NA; J gene: TRBJ2-1; CDR3 protein: CASSLNRPGQQFF; CDR3 DNA: TGTGCCAGCAGTTTAAATCGGCCTGGCCAGCAGTTCTTC
V gene: TRBV23-1; clone size: NA; D gene: NA; J gene: TRBJ1-5; CDR3 protein: CASSQSMRVPLGNQPQHF; CDR3 DNA: TGCGCCAGCAGTCAATCGATGAGGGTACCTCTAGGCAATCAGCCCCAGCATTTT
V gene: TRBV27; clone size: NA; D gene: TRBD2; J gene: TRBJ2-1; CDR3 protein: CASSPAGLAVRLSLDNEQFF; CDR3 DNA: TGTGCCAGCAGCCCCGCGGGACTAGCAGTGAGATTGAGTTTGGACAATGAGCAGTTCTTC
V gene: TRBV14; clone size: NA; D gene: NA; J gene: TRBJ2-5; CDR3 protein: CASSQDFGDPLTQYF; CDR3 DNA: TGTGCCAGCAGCCAAGATTTTGGGGACCCTCTGACCCAGTACTTC
V gene: TRBV7-2; clone size: NA; D gene: NA; J gene: TRBJ1-1; CDR3 protein: CASSSLRGWGTEAFF; CDR3 DNA: TGTGCCAGCAGCTCACTCAGGGGATGGGGCACTGAAGCTTTCTTT
V gene: TRBV5-1; clone size: NA; D gene: NA; J gene: TRBJ2-1; CDR3 protein: CASSSPTNGGPNEQFF; CDR3 DNA: TGCGCCAGCAGCTCACCAACGAATGGCGGTCCCAATGAGCAGTTCTTC
V gene: TRBV7-2; clone size: NA; D gene: NA; J gene: TRBJ2-1; CDR3 protein: CASSLADWSSYNEQFF; CDR3 DNA: TGTGCCAGCAGCTTAGCCGACTGGAGCTCCTACAATGAGCAGTTCTTC
V gene: TRBV5-4; clone size: few; D gene: NA; J gene: TRBJ1-1; CDR3 protein: CASSLGPLMNTEAFF; CDR3 DNA: TGTGCCAGCAGCCTCGGCCCTTTGATGAACACTGAAGCTTTCTTT
V gene: TRBV6-6; clone size: NA; D gene: NA; J gene: TRBJ2-3; CDR3 protein: CASSYAGASTDTQYF; CDR3 DNA: TGTGCCAGCAGTTACGCAGGAGCTAGCACAGATACGCAGTATTTT
V gene: TRBV29-1; clone size: few; D gene: NA; J gene: TRBJ1-1; CDR3 protein: CSVQDSANTEAFF; CDR3 DNA: TGCAGCGTCCAGGACAGCGCGAACACTGAAGCTTTCTTT
V gene: TRBV5-8; clone size: NA; D gene: NA; J gene: TRBJ2-7; CDR3 protein: CASSHKRGMGQYF; CDR3 DNA: TGTGCCAGCAGCCACAAAAGGGGGATGGGGCAGTACTTC
V gene: TRBV9; clone size: NA; D gene: TRBD1; J gene: TRBJ2-5; CDR3 protein: CASSVGGTAYQETQYF; CDR3 DNA: TGTGCCAGCAGCGTAGGGGGGACAGCGTACCAAGAGACCCAGTACTTC
V gene: TRBV6-6; clone size: once; D gene: NA; J gene: TRBJ2-7; CDR3 protein: CASSRLGYEQYF; CDR3 DNA: TGTGCCAGCAGTCGACTAGGCTACGAGCAGTACTTC
V gene: TRBV9; clone size: NA; D gene: TRBD1; J gene: TRBJ2-7; CDR3 protein: CASSAEGQGGDEQYF; CDR3 DNA: TGTGCCAGCAGCGCCGAAGGACAGGGGGGCGACGAGCAGTACTTC
V gene: TRBV14; clone size: NA; D gene: NA; J gene: TRBJ2-2; CDR3 protein: CASSQGLLDFGELFF; CDR3 DNA: TGTGCCAGCAGCCAAGGACTTCTGGATTTCGGGGAGCTGTTTTTT
V gene: TRBV11-1; clone size: once; D gene: TRBD2; J gene: TRBJ2-1; CDR3 protein: CASSLTSGRNEQFF; CDR3 DNA: TGTGCCAGCAGCTTAACTAGCGGGAGGAATGAGCAGTTCTTC
V gene: TRBV7-8; clone size: NA; D gene: TRBD2; J gene: TRBJ2-7; CDR3 protein: CASRALAAGGSYEQYF; CDR3 DNA: TGTGCCAGCAGGGCCCTGGCAGCGGGAGGCTCCTACGAGCAGTACTTC